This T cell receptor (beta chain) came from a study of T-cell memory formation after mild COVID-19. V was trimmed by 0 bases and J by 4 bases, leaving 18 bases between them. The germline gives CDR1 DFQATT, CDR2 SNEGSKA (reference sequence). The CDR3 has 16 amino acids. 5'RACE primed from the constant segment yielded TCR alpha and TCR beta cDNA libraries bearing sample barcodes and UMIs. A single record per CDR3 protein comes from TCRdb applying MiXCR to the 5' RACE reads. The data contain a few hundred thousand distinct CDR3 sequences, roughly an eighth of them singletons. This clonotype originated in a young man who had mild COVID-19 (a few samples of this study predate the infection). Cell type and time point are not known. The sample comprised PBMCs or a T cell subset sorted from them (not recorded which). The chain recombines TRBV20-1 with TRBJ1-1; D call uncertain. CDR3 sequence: CSARDWRPTGITEAFF. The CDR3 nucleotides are TGCAGTGCTAGAGATTGGCGACCCACGGGGATCACTGAAGCTTTCTTT.